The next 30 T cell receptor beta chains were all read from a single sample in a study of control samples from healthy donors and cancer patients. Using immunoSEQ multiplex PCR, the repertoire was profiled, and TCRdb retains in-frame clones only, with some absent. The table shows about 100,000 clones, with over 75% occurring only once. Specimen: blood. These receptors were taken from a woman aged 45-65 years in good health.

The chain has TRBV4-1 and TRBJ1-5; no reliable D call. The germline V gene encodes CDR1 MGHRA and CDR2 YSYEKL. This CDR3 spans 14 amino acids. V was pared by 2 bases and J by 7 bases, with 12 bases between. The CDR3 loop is CASSQPGGRQPQHF. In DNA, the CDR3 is TGCGCCAGCAGCCAACCGGGAGGGAGACAGCCCCAGCATTTT.

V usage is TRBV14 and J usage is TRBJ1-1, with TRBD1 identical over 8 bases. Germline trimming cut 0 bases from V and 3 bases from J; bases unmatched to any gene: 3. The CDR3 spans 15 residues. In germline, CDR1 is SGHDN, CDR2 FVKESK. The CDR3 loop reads CASSQEVRGHTEAFF. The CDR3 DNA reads TGTGCCAGCAGCCAAGAAGTCAGGGGGCACACTGAAGCTTTCTTT.

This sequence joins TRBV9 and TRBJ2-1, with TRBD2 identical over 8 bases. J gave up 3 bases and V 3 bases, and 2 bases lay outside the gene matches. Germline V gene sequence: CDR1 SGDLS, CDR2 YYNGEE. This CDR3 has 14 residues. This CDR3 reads CASSGSGGYNEQFF. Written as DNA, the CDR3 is TGTGCCAGCAGCGGGAGCGGGGGCTACAATGAGCAGTTCTTC.

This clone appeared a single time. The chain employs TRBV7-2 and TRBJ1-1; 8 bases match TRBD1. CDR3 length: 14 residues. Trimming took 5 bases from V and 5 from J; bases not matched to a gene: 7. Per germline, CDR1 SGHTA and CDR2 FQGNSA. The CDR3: CASSTRGLRTEAFF. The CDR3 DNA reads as TGTGCCAGCAGCACCAGGGGGCTACGAACTGAAGCTTTCTTT.

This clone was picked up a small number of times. The CDR3 loop reads CASTAVNPGVRRTTEQYF. The DNA of the CDR3 is TGTGCCAGCACCGCCGTGAACCCAGGGGTAAGGAGGACTACTGAGCAGTACTTC. The chain is built from TRBV27 and TRBJ2-7, with D perhaps being TRBD1 or TRBD2 (6 bases each). Germline CDR1 and CDR2: MNHEY and SMNVEV (reference sequence). The CDR3 length is 18 residues. V was clipped by 7 bases and J by 7 bases, with 32 bases between them.

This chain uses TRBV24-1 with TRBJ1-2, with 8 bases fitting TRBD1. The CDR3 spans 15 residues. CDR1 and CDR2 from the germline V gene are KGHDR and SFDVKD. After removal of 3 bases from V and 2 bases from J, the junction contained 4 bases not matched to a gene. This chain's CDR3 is CATSDTGGLNYGYTF. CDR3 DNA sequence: TGTGCCACCAGTGATACAGGGGGGTTAAACTATGGCTACACCTTC.

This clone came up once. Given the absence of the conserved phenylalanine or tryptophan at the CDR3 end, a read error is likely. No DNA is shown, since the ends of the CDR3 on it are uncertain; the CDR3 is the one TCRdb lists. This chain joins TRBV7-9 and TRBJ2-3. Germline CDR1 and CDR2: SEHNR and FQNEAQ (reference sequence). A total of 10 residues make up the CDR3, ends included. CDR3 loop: CASSWDRLDI.

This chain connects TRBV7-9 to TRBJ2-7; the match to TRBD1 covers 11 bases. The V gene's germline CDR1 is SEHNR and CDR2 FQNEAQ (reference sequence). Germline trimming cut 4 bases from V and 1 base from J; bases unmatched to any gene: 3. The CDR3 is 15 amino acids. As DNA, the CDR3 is TGTGCCAGCAGCTCCGGGACAGGGGGTTCCTACGAGCAGTACTTC. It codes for CASSSGTGGSYEQYF.

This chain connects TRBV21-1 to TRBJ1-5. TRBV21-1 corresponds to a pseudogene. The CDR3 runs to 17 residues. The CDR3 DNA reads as TGTGCCAGCAGCAAATTAGAGCAGGAGGGAAGCAATCAGCCCCAGCATTTT. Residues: CASSKLEQEGSNQPQHF.

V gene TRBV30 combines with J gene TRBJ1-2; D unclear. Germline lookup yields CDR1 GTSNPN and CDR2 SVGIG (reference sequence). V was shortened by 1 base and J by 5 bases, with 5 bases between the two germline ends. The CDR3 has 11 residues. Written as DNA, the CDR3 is TGTGCCTGGAGTGGTGGGTATGGCTACACCTTC. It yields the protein CAWSGGYGYTF.

The DNA of the CDR3 is TGTGCCAGCAGCTCCCGGGACAGGGATATTAACGCCAAAAACATTCAGTACTTC. Protein sequence: CASSSRDRDINAKNIQYF. The V gene is TRBV28, the J gene TRBJ2-4; the match to TRBD1 covers 9 bases. After removal of 6 bases from V and 1 base from J, the junction contained 13 bases not matched to a gene. This CDR3 contains 18 residues. The germline V gene has CDR1 MDHEN and CDR2 SYDVKM. Supplemented by reference TRBV28 and TRBJ2-4, the full variable domain reads DVKVTQSSRYLVKRTGEKVFLECVQDMDHENMFWYRQDPGLGLRLIYFSYDVKMKEKGDIPEGYSVSREKKERFSLILESASTNQTSMYLCASSSRDRDINAKNIQYFGAGTRLSVL.

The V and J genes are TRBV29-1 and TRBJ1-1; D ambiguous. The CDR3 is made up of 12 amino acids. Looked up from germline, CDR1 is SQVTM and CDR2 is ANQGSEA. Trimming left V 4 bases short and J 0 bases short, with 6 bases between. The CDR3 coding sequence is TGCAGCGTTGCCCGAATGAACACTGAAGCTTTCTTT. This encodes CSVARMNTEAFF. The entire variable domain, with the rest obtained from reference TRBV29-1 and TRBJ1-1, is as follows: SAVISQKPSRDICQRGTSLTIQCQVDSQVTMMFWYRQQPGQSLTLIATANQGSEATYESGFVIDKFPISRPNLTFSTLTVSNMSPEDSSIYLCSVARMNTEAFFGQGTRLTVV.

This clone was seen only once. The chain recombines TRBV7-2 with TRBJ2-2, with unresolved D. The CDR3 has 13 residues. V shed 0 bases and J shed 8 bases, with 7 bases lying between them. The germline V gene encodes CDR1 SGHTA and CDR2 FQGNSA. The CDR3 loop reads CASSLALAGELFF. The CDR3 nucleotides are TGTGCCAGCAGCTTAGCTTTGGCTGGGGAGCTGTTTTTT.

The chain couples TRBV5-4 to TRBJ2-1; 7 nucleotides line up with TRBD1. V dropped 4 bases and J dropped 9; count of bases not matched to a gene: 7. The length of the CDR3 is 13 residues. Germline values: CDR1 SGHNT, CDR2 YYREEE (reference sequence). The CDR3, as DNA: TGTGCCAGCAGCAGGCTAGGGGGCATTGAGCAGTTCTTC. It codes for CASSRLGGIEQFF.

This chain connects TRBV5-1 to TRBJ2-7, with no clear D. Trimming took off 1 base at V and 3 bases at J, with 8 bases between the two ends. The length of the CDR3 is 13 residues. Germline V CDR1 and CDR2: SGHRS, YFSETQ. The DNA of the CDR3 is TGCGCCAGCAGCTTGACCGATGACTACGAGCAGTACTTC. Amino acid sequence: CASSLTDDYEQYF. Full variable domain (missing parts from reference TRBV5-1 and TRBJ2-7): KAGVTQTPRYLIKTRGQQVTLSCSPISGHRSVSWYQQTPGQGLQFLFEYFSETQRNKGNFPGRFSGRQFSNSRSEMNVSTLELGDSALYLCASSLTDDYEQYFGPGTRLTVT.

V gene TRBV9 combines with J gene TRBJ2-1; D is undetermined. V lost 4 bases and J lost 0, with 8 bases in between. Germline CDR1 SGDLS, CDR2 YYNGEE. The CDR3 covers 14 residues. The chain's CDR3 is CASSIWSSYNEQFF. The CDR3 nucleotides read TGTGCCAGCAGCATTTGGAGCTCCTACAATGAGCAGTTCTTC.

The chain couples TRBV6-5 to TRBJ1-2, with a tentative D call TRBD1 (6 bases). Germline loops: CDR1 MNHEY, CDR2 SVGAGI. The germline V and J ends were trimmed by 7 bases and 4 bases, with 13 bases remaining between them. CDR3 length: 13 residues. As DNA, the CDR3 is TGTGCCAGCATTGGGGTACAGGGCTATGGCTACACCTTC. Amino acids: CASIGVQGYGYTF.

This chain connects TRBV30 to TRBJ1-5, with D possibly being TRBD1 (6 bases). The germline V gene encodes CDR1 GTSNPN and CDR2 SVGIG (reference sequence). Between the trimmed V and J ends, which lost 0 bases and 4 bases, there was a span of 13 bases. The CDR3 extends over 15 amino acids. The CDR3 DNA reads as TGTGCCTGGAGTGTAAGGGGTACAGGGAATCAGCCCCAGCATTTT. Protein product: CAWSVRGTGNQPQHF.

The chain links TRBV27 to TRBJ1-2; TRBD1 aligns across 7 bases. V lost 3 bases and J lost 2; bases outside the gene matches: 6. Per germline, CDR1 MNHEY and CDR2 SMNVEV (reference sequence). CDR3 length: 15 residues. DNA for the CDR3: TGTGCCAGCAGTTTTTCCGGGACAGCAAACTATGGCTACACCTTC. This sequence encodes CASSFSGTANYGYTF.

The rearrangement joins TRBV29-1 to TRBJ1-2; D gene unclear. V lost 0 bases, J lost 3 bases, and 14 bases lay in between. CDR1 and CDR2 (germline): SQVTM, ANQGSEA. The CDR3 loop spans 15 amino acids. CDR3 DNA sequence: TGCAGCGTTGAAGACCATCCGAACAAGGACTATGGCTACACCTTC. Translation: CSVEDHPNKDYGYTF.

CDR3 region: CASSPRTGAMNTEAFF. CDR3 bases: TGCGCCAGCAGCCCCCGGACAGGGGCAATGAACACTGAAGCTTTCTTT. The chain is built from TRBV5-1 and TRBJ1-1, with TRBD1 identical over 9 bases. The ends lost 4 bases at V and 0 bases at J; junction bases unmatched: 7. Germline CDR1 and CDR2: SGHRS and YFSETQ. The CDR3 runs to 16 residues. The variable domain in full, with the rest retrieved from reference TRBV5-1 and TRBJ1-1, is KAGVTQTPRYLIKTRGQQVTLSCSPISGHRSVSWYQQTPGQGLQFLFEYFSETQRNKGNFPGRFSGRQFSNSRSEMNVSTLELGDSALYLCASSPRTGAMNTEAFFGQGTRLTVV.

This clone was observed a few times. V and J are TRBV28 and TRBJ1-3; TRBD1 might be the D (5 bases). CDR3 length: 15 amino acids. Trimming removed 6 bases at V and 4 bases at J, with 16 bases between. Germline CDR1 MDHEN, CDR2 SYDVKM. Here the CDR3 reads CASRLDSRAGNTIYF. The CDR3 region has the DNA TGTGCCAGCAGACTCGACAGTCGGGCAGGAAACACCATATATTTT.

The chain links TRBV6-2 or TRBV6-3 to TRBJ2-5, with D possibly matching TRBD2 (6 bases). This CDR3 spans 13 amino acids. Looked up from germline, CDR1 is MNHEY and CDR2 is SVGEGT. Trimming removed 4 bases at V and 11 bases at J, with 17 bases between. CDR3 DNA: TGTGCCAGCAGTTCCCCGGGGAGGCCCCCACAGTACTTC. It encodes CASSSPGRPPQYF.

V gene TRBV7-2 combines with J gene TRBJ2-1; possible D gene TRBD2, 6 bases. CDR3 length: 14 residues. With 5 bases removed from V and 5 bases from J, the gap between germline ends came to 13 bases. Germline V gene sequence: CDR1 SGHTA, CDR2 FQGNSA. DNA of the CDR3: TGTGCCAGCAGCAATCGGGCGGGAAACAATGAGCAGTTCTTC. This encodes CASSNRAGNNEQFF.

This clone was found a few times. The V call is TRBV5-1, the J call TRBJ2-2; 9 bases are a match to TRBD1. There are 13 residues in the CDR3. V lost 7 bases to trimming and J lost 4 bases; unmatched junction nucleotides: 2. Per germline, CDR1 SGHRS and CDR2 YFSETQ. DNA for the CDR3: TGCGCCAGCGGACAGGGGAGCACCGGGGAGCTGTTTTTT. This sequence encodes CASGQGSTGELFF.

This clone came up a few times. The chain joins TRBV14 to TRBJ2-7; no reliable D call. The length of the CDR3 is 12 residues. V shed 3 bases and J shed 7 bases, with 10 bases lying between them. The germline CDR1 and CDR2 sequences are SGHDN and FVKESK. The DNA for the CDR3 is TGTGCCAGCAGCCAGGGTTTGTGGGAGCAGTACTTC. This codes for CASSQGLWEQYF. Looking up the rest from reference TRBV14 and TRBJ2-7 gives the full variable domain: EAGVTQFPSHSVIEKGQTVTLRCDPISGHDNLYWYRRVMGKEIKFLLHFVKESKQDESGMPNNRFLAERTGGTYSTLKVQPAELEDSGVYFCASSQGLWEQYFGPGTRLTVT.

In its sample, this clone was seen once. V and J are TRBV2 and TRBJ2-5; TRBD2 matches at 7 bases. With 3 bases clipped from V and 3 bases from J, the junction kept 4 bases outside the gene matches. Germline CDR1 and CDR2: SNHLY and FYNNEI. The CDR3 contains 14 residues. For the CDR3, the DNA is TGTGCCAGCAGTGAGGGGAGGGAAGAAGAGACCCAGTACTTC. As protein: CASSEGREEETQYF.

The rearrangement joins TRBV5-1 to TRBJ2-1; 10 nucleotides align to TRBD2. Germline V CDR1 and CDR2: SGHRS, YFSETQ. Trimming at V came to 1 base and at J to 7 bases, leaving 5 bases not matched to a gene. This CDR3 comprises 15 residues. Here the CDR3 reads CASSLTSGILNEQFF. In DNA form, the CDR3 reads TGCGCCAGCAGCTTGACTAGCGGGATACTTAATGAGCAGTTCTTC.

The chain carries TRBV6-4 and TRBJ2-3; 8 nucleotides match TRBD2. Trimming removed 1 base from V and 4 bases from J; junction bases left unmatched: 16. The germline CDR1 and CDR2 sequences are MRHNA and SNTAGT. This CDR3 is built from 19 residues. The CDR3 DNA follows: TGTGCCAGCAGTGACTTCGCCGGAACTAGCGGCAGCGGGGCAGATACGCAGTATTTT. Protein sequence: CASSDFAGTSGSGADTQYF.

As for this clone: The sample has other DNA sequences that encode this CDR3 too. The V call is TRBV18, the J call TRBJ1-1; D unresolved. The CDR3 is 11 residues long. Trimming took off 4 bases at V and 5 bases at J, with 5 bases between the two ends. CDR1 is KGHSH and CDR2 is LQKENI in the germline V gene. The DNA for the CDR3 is TGTGCCAGCTCACTGGAAACTGAAGCTTTCTTT. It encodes CASSLETEAFF.